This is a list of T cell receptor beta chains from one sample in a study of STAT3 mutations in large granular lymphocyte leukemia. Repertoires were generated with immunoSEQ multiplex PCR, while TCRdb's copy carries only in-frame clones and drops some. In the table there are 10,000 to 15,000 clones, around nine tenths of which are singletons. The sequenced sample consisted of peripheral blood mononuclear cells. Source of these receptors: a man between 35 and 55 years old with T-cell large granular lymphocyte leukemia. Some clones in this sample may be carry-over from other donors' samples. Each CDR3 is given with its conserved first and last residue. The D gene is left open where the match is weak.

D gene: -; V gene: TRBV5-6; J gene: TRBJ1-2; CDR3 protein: CASSLYGGHGDYTF
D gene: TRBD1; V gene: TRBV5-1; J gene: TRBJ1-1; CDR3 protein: CASSHPGQGAYGTEAFF
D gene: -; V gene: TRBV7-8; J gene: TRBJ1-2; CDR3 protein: CASSLGGGSYGYTF
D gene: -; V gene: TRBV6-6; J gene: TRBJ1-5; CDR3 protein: CASSQDVSFSNQPQHF
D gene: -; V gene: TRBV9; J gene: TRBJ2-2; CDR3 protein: CASSEGGGFTGELFF
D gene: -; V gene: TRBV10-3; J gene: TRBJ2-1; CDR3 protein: CAVGPPVDEQFF
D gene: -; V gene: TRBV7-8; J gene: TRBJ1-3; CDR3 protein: CASSLDVGGGNTIYF
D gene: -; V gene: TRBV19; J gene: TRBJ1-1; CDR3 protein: CASSIAGLGNTEAFF
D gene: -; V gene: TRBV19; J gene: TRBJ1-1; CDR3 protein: CASREDLGDRNTEAFF
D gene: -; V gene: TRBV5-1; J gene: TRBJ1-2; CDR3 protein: CASSLEGDPYGYTF
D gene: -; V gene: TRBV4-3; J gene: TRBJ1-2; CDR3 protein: CASSQDLSYGYTF
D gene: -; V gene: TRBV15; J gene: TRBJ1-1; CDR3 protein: CATSRAKFPTEAFF
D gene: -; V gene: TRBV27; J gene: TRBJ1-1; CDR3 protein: CASRLQEAPEAFF
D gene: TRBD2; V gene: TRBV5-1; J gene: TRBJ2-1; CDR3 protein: CASSLLAGGNNEQFF
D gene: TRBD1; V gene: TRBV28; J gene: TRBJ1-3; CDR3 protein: CASSLTGTGNTIYF
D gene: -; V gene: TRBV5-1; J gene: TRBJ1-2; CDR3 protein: CASSLGNYGYTF
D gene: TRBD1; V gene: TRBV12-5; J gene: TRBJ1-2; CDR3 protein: CASGRGQGNYGYTF
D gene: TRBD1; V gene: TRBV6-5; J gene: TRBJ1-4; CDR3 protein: CASSYGGQGPQKLFF
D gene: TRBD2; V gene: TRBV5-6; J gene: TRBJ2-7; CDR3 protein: CASSPGGASYEQYF
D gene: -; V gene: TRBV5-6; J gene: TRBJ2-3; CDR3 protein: CASSTTRDMFTDTQYF
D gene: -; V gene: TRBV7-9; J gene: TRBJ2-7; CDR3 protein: CASSLGGRYEQYF
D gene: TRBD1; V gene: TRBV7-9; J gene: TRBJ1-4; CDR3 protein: CASSHKGAREKLFF
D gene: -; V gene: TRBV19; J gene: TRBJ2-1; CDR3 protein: CASSIVSGEQFF
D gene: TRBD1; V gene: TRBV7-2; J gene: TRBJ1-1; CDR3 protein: CASSLGQGAGAFF
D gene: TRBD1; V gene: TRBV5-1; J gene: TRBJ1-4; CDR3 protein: CASSRTQGGANEKLFF
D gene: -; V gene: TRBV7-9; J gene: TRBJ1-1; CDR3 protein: CASSFPGTEAFF
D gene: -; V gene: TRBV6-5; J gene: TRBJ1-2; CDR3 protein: CASTHGGDGYTF
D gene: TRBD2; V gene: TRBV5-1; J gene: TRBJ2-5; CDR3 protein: CASRLAGGSQETQYF
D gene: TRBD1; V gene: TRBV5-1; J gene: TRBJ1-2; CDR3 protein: CASSHGQGANYGYTF
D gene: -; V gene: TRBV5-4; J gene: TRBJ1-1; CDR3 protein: CASSFWAGTNTEAFF
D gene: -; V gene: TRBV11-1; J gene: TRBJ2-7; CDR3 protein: CASSLGGSYEQYF
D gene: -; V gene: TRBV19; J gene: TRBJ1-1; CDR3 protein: CASSIALNTEAFF
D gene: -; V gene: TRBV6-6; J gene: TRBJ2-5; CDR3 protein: CASSYYPASEETQYF
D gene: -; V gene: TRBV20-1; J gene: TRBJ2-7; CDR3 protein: CSGRSGYEQYF
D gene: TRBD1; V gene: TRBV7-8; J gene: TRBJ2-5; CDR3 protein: CASSPVAGQGLETQYF
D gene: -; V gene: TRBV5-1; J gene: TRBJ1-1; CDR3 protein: CASSLVGSPWRGAEAFF
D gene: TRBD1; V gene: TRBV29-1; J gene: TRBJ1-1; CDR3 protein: CSVVEGARTEAFF
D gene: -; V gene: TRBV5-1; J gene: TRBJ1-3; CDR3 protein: CASSFPDPGNTIYF
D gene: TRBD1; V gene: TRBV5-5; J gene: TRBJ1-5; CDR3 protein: CASSLEPLAGGNQPQHF
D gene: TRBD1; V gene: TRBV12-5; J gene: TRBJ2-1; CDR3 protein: CASAQGAREQFF
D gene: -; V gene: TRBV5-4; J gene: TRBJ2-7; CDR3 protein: CASSLGWADAYEQYF
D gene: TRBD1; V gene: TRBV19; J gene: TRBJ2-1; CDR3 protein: CASRPDRGGFNEQFF
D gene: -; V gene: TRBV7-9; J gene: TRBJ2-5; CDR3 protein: CASSLGAGGQETQYF
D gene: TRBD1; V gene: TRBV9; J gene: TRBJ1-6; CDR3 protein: CAGSETGDYSPLHF
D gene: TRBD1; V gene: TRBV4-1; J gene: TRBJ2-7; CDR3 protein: CASSHDPGQAYEQYF
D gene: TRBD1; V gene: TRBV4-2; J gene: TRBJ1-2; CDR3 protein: CASSQGDRGEGYGYTF
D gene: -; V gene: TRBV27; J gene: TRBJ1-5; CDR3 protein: CASSLGTYGNQPQHF
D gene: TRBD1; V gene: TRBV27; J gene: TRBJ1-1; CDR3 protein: CASSPGTGKGYTEAFF
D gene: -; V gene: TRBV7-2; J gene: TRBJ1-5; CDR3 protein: CASSLAQGRQPQHF
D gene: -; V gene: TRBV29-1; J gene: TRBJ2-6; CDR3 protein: CSVRGGGAANVLTF
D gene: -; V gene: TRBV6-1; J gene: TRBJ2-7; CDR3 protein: CASSEMNSGLAYEQYF
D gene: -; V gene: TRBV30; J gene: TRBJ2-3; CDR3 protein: CAWSMTLGGTQYF
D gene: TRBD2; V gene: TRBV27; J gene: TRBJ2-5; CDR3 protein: CASSGAGAGEETQYF